Detailed here is one T cell receptor beta chain. This sample was included in a study of cytomegalovirus exposure and HLA in healthy donors. CDR1 and CDR2 from the germline V gene are KGHSH and LQKENI. After removal of 5 bases from V and 6 bases from J, the junction contained 11 bases not matched to a gene. This CDR3 is 16 amino acids long. PCR was performed using 60 Vbeta and 13 Jbeta primers. Generated by immunoSEQ multiplex PCR, the TCRdb table keeps only in-frame clones and is missing some. The profile shows over 200,000 clones, 77% of them singletons. The sequencing sample was made of PBMCs. The sequence was collected from a woman in her sixties in good health and CMV-seropositive. The chain is built from TRBV18 and TRBJ1-5, with 9 bases lining up with TRBD1. The CDR3 sequence is CASSATGTGTVQPQHF. The CDR3 DNA reads as TGTGCCAGCTCAGCTACCGGGACAGGGACGGTTCAGCCCCAGCATTTT. The whole variable domain, remainder taken from reference TRBV18 and TRBJ1-5, is NAGVMQNPRHLVRRRGQEARLRCSPMKGHSHVYWYRQLPEEGLKFMVYLQKENIIDESGMPKERFSAEFPKEGPSILRIQQVVRGDSAAYFCASSATGTGTVQPQHFGDGTRLSIL.